Each of the 2 T cell receptor beta chains below was sequenced from the same sample in a study of blood T cell repertoires in COVID-19. Profiled with immunoSEQ multiplex PCR; TCRdb holds only in-frame clones, not every one. The table has about 200,000 clones, about nine tenths seen once; the top ten hold 2% to 2.5%. Sequenced input: PBMCs or T cells enriched from blood (not recorded which). The receptors stem from a woman between 25 and 40 years old who had recovered from COVID-19.

On this clone itself: At one end, the junction sequence differs from germline, possibly due to a read error. V usage is TRBV4-1 and J usage is TRBJ2-1; TRBD2 agrees at 16 bases. CDR3 length equals 18 residues. CDR1 MGHRA and CDR2 YSYEKL come from the germline V gene. This chain's CDR3 is CASSEDPGLAGGYNEQFF. The CDR3 nucleotides are TGCGCCAGCAGCGAAGACCCGGGACTAGCGGGGGGGTACAATGAGCAGTTCTTC.

This clone was detected many times. The rearrangement joins TRBV6-4 to TRBJ2-1; 11 bases line up with TRBD2. The J segment lost 7 bases and the V segment lost 4 bases, leaving 6 bases of the junction unmatched. The CDR3 is 15 residues long. The V gene's germline CDR1 is MRHNA and CDR2 SNTAGT. CDR3: CASSVSGGAGNEQFF. The CDR3 region has the DNA TGTGCCAGCAGTGTTAGCGGGGGGGCCGGGAATGAGCAGTTCTTC.